One sample yielded the 5 T cell receptor beta chains listed below, sequenced in a study of shared T cell receptors in the human thymus. The assay was immunoSEQ multiplex PCR, and TCRdb's table has in-frame clones only and misses some. Of hundreds of thousands of clones in the sample, more than 75% were seen once. The sample was also reused in another study, on human thymus T cells.

Source material: thymocytes. Every receptor here comes from a boy under two years old with a congenital heart defect.

The rearrangement links TRBV6-1 to TRBJ1-3, with 8 bases aligning to TRBD1. In germline, CDR1 is MNHNS, CDR2 SASEGT. CDR3 length equals 16 residues. After removal of 1 base from V and 4 bases from J, the junction contained 6 bases not matched to a gene. The CDR3 loop reads CASSEDQGAGGNTIYF. As DNA, the CDR3 is TGTGCCAGCAGTGAAGACCAGGGGGCCGGGGGAAACACCATATATTTT.

This CDR3 reads CAWSPGTGGDTQYF. In nucleotides, the CDR3 is TGTGCCTGGAGTCCCGGGACAGGGGGAGATACGCAGTATTTT. V is TRBV30 and J is TRBJ2-3; TRBD1 matches at 11 bases. From germline, CDR1 is GTSNPN and CDR2 SVGIG (reference sequence). The V gene end was trimmed by 2 bases and the J gene end by 5 bases; junction bases not matched to a gene: 3. The CDR3 contains 14 residues.

The chain combines TRBV27 with TRBJ2-3, with D perhaps TRBD1 (6 bases). CDR1 is MNHEY and CDR2 is SMNVEV in the germline V gene (reference sequence). The V gene lost 4 bases and the J gene lost 6 bases, with 29 bases spanning the gap. This CDR3 is 19 amino acids long. The CDR3 here is CASSCRARGGGFEGDTQYF. The CDR3 bases are TGTGCCAGCAGTTGCCGCGCCAGGGGTGGTGGTTTTGAAGGGGATACGCAGTATTTT.

The J gene is TRBJ2-5, the V gene TRBV14; D possibly corresponds to TRBD2 (6 bases). This CDR3 contains 14 residues. The germline V and J ends were trimmed by 1 base and 2 bases, with 8 bases remaining between them. Per the germline V gene, CDR1 is SGHDN and CDR2 is FVKESK. The CDR3 DNA reads TGTGCCAGCAGCCAAGTGGAGGGGCAAGAGACCCAGTACTTC. Translated: CASSQVEGQETQYF.

The V gene is TRBV19, the J gene TRBJ2-3; 8 nucleotides line up with TRBD2. CDR3 size: 18 residues. After removal of 1 base from V and 0 bases from J, the junction contained 9 bases not matched to a gene. Germline V gene data show CDR1 as LNHDA and CDR2 as SQIVND (reference sequence). Written as DNA, the CDR3 is TGTGCCAGTAGTATAGTCCCAGTAGCGGGGACTAGCACAGATACGCAGTATTTT. Protein product: CASSIVPVAGTSTDTQYF.